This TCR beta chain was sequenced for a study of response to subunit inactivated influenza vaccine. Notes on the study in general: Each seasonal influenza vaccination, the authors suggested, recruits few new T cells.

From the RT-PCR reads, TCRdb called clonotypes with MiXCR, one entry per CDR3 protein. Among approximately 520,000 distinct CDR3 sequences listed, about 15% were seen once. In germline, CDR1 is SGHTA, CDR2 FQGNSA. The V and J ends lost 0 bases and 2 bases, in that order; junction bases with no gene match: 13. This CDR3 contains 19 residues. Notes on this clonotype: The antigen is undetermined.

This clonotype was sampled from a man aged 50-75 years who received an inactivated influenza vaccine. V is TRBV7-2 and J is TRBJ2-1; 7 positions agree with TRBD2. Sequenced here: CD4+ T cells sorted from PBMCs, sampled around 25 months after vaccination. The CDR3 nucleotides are TGTGCCAGCAGCTTAGCGGGAGCGGGAAGGCTCTCCCCCTACAATGAGCAGTTCTTC. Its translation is CASSLAGAGRLSPYNEQFF.